Many counts were recorded for the clone carrying this T cell receptor (beta chain). Its antigen is still unknown. RNA transcripts were the template for amplifying TCR beta CDR3 regions. The TCR CDR3 first-round RT-PCR relied on the HTBI primer set. TCRdb called the multiplex PCR reads again in MiXCR, with one record for every CDR3 protein. Found here are approximately 600,000 distinct CDR3 sequences, under 15% of them singletons; the top ten hold 4% to 5.5%. The sample is drawn from a study of T cells in Graves' hyperthyroidism and ophthalmopathy. Points from the study as a whole: Ophthalmopathy was distinguished from stable hyperthyroidism by 13 V-J signatures.

This CDR3 region has 18 residues. V shed 2 bases and J 1 base; nucleotides not matched to a gene: 14. Clinical symptoms, serum thyroxine and TRAb, thyroid ultrasound and orbital computed tomography together formed the diagnostic basis. The origin of this receptor is a woman aged 40 to 55 with Graves' ophthalmopathy. Sequenced material: blood. The V call is TRBV12-3 or TRBV12-4, the J call TRBJ2-7, with TRBD1 identical over 7 bases. The CDR3 here is CASSLFWTGTTGSYEQYF. DNA for the CDR3: TGTGCCAGCAGTTTATTTTGGACAGGTACGACGGGTTCCTACGAGCAGTACTTC.